The T cell receptor (beta chain) described here comes from a study of tissue T cells after allogeneic stem cell transplantation. V was pared by 5 bases and J by 3 bases, with 18 bases between. This CDR3 comprises 16 residues. Germline CDR1 is SEHNR and CDR2 is FQNEAQ (reference sequence). This clone appeared a few times. Generated by immunoSEQ multiplex PCR, the TCRdb table keeps only in-frame clones and is missing some. The top ten hold around 23% of the sample, which has about 6,800 clones, approximately 50% seen once. J is TRBJ2-3 and V is TRBV7-9; the D gene is possibly TRBD2 (5 bases). This clonotype originated in a female donor older than 55 with lung cancer. The input for sequencing was duodenum tissue, taken at autopsy. The chain's CDR3 is CASSPRALRPTDTQYF. The CDR3 bases are TGTGCCAGCAGCCCGCGGGCGTTACGGCCTACAGATACGCAGTATTTT.